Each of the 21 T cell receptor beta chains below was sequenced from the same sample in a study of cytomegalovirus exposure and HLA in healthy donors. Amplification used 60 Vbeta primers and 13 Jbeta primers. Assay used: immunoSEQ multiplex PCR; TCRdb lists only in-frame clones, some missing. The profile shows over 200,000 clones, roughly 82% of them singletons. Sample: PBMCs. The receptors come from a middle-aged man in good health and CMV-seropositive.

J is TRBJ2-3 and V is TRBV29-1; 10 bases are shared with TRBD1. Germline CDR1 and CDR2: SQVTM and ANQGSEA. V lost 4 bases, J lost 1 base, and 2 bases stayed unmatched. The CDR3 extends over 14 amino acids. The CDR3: CSVAGTGGTDTQYF. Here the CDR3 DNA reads TGCAGCGTTGCGGGGACAGGGGGCACAGATACGCAGTATTTT.

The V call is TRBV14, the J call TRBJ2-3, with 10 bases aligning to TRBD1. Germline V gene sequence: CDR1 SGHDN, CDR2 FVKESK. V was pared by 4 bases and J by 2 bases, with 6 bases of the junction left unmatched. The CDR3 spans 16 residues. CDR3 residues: CASSLFDRGHTDTQYF. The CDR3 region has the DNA TGTGCCAGCAGCCTCTTCGACAGGGGGCACACAGATACGCAGTATTTT. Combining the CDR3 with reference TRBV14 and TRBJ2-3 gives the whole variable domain EAGVTQFPSHSVIEKGQTVTLRCDPISGHDNLYWYRRVMGKEIKFLLHFVKESKQDESGMPNNRFLAERTGGTYSTLKVQPAELEDSGVYFCASSLFDRGHTDTQYFGPGTRLTVL.

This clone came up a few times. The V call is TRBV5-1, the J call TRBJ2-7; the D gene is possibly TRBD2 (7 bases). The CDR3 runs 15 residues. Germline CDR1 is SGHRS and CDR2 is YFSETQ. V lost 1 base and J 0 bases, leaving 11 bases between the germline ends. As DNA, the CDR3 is TGCGCCAGCAGCTTGCAGGCGGGGGCCTCCTACGAGCAGTACTTC. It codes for CASSLQAGASYEQYF. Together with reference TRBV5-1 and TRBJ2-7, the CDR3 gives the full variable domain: KAGVTQTPRYLIKTRGQQVTLSCSPISGHRSVSWYQQTPGQGLQFLFEYFSETQRNKGNFPGRFSGRQFSNSRSEMNVSTLELGDSALYLCASSLQAGASYEQYFGPGTRLTVT.

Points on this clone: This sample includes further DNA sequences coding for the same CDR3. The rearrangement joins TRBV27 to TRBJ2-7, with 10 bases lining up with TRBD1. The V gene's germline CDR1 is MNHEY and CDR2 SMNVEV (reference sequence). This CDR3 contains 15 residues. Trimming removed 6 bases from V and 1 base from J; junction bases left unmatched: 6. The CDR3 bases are TGTGCCAGCAGCCTGACAGGGGGCTTTTCCTACGAGCAGTACTTC. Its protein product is CASSLTGGFSYEQYF.

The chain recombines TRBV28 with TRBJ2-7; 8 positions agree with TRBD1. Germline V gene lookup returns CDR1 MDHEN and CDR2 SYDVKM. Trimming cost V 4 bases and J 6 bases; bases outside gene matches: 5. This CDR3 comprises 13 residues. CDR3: CASSYRGVTEQYV. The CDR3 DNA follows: TGTGCCAGCAGTTACAGGGGGGTCACCGAGCAGTACGTC.

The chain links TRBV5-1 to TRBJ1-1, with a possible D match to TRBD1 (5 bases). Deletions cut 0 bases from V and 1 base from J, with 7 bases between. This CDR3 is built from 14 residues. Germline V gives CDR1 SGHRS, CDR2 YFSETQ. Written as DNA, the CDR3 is TGCGCCAGCAGCTTGGTACAGGAGAACACTGAAGCTTTCTTT. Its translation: CASSLVQENTEAFF.

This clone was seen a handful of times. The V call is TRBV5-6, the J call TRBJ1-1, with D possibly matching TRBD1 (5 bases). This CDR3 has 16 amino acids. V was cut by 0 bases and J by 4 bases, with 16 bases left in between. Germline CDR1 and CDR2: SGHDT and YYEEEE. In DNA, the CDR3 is TGTGCCAGCAGCTTGGCCTTCATGGGGGGGAGCACTGAAGCTTTCTTT. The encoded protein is CASSLAFMGGSTEAFF. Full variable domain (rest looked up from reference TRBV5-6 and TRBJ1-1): DAGVTQSPTHLIKTRGQQVTLRCSPKSGHDTVSWYQQALGQGPQFIFQYYEEEERQRGNFPDRFSGHQFPNYSSELNVNALLLGDSALYLCASSLAFMGGSTEAFFGQGTRLTVV.

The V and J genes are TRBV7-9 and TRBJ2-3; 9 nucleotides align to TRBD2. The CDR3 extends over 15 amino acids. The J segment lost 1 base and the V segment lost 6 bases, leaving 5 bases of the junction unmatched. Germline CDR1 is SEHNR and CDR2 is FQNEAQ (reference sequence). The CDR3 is CASSFSGSGTDTQYF. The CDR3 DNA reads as TGTGCCAGCAGTTTTAGCGGGAGTGGCACAGATACGCAGTATTTT.

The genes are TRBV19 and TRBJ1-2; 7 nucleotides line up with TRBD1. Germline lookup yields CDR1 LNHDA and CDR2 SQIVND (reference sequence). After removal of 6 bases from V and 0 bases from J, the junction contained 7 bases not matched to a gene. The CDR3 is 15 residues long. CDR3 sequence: CASRGTAPSNYGYTF. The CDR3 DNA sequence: TGTGCCAGTAGGGGGACAGCACCTTCTAACTATGGCTACACCTTC.

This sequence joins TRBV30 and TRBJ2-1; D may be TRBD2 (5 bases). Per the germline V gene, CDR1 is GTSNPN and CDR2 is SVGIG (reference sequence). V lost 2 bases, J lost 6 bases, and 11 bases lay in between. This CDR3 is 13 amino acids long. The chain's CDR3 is CAWSWSGSNEQFF. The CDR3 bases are TGTGCCTGGAGTTGGAGCGGTTCCAATGAGCAGTTCTTC.

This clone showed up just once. CDR3 sequence: CASGSGTSEYYNEQFF. DNA for the CDR3: TGTGCCAGTGGGTCCGGGACTAGCGAGTACTACAATGAGCAGTTCTTC. The gene calls are TRBV19 and TRBJ2-1; TRBD2 agrees at 10 bases. The CDR3 covers 16 residues. Germline CDR1 and CDR2: LNHDA and SQIVND (reference sequence). Trimming at V came to 8 bases and at J to 3 bases, leaving 10 bases not matched to a gene.

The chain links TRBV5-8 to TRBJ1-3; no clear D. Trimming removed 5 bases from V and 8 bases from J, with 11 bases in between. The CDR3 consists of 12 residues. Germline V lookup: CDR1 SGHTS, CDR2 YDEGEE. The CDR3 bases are TGTGCCAGCAGTTCTTTACCGGACACCATATATTTT. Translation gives CASSSLPDTIYF.

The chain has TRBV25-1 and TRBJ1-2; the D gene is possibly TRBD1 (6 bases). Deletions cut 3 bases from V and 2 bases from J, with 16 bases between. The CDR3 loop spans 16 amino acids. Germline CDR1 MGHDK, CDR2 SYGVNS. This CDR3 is CASSDRQVRVNYGYTF. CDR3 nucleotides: TGTGCCAGCAGTGACCGACAGGTCCGGGTAAACTATGGCTACACCTTC.

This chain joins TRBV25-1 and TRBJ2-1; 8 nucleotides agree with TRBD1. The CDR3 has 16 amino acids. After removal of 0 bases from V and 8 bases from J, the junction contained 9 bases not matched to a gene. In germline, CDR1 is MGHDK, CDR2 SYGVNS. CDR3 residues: CASSEYSDRGEHEQFF. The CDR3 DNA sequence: TGTGCCAGCAGTGAATATTCCGACAGGGGAGAGCATGAGCAGTTCTTC.

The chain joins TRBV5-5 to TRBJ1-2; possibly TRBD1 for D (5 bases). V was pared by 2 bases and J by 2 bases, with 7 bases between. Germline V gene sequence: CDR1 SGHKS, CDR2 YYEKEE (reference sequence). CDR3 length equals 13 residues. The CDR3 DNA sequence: TGTGCCAGCAGCTTCCGACAGAACTATGGCTACACCTTC. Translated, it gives CASSFRQNYGYTF. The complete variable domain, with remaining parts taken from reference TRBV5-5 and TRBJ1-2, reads DAGVTQSPTHLIKTRGQQVTLRCSPISGHKSVSWYQQVLGQGPQFIFQYYEKEERGRGNFPDRFSARQFPNYSSELNVNALLLGDSALYLCASSFRQNYGYTFGSGTRLTVV.

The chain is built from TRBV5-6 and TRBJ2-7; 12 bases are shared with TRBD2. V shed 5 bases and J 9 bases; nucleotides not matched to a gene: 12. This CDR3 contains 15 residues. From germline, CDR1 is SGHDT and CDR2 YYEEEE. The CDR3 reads CASSLLAGGLGSQYV. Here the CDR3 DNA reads TGTGCCAGCAGTTTACTAGCGGGAGGTTTGGGATCGCAGTACGTC.

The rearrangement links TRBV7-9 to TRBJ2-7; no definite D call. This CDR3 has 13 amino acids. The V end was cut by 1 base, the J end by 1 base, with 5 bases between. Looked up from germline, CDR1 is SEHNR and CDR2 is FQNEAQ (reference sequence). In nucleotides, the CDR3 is TGTGCCAGCAGCTTAGGACTTTCCTACGAGCAGTACTTC. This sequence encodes CASSLGLSYEQYF.

The CDR3 DNA reads as TGCAGCGTTGACAGGGGGAGGTACACTGAAGCTTTCTTT. Translation gives CSVDRGRYTEAFF. The gene calls are TRBV29-1 and TRBJ1-1, with 7 bases matching TRBD1. The germline CDR1 and CDR2 sequences are SQVTM and ANQGSEA. Trimming at V came to 3 bases and at J to 3 bases, leaving 4 bases not matched to a gene. The CDR3 has 13 residues.

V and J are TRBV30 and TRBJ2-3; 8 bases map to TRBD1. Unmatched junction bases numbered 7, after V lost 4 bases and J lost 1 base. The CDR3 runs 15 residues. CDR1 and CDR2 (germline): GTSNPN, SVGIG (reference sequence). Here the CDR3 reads CAWTTGAGGTDTQYF. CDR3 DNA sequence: TGTGCCTGGACGACAGGGGCCGGGGGCACAGATACGCAGTATTTT. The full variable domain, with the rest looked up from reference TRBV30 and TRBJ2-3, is SQTIHQWPATLVQPVGSPLSLECTVEGTSNPNLYWYRQAAGRGLQLLFYSVGIGQISSEVPQNLSASRPQDRQFILSSKKLLLSDSGFYLCAWTTGAGGTDTQYFGPGTRLTVL.

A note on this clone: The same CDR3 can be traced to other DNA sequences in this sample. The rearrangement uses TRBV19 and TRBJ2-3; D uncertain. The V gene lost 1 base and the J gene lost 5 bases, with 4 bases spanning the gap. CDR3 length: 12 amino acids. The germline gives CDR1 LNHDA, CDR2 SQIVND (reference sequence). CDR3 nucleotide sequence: TGTGCCAGTAGTATAGGCGGAGATACGCAGTATTTT. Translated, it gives CASSIGGDTQYF.

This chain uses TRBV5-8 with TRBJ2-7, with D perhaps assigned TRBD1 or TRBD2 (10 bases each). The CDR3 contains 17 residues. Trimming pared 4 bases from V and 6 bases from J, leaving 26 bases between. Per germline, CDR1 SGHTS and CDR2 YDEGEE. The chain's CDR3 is CASSLDRGGLAPGEQYF. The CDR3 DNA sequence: TGTGCCAGCAGCCTGGACAGGGGGGGACTAGCGCCTGGCGAGCAGTACTTC.